The clone carrying this T cell receptor beta chain was picked up one time. The germline gene is not matched at one end of the junction; a read error may be the cause. The data were taken from a study of blood T cell repertoires in COVID-19. Donors were grouped by their self-reported clinical history. Donors in Cohort 3 who had recovered were those with two negative PCRs, healthcare professional clearance, or resolution of their symptoms. Generated by immunoSEQ multiplex PCR, the TCRdb table keeps only in-frame clones and is missing some. The repertoire includes about 370,000 clones, approximately 92% of them detected once, and 0.9% to 1.1% sits in the top ten. There are 11 residues in the CDR3. The V gene's germline CDR1 is SGHTS and CDR2 YDEGEE.

The material sequenced was PBMCs or T cells enriched from blood (not recorded which). J is TRBJ1-5 and V is TRBV5-8; D gene uncertain. The TCR originated in a man younger than 30 who had recovered from COVID-19. The CDR3 DNA is TGTGCCAGCAGCCTCCGCTCCCCCGGCGGTTTT. This encodes CASSLRSPGGF.